This T cell receptor beta chain comes out of a study of regulatory T cells in long-lasting Graves disease. Study at large: Over 5 years of antithyroid drugs with positive TSH receptor antibodies was taken to mean persistent Graves' disease. Study observations and caveats: Rather than thyroid tissue, only peripheral blood underwent study. Accuracy could have been hurt by small sample size. Sharing of public clonotypes was greater in persistent patients (about 3,000) than in new patients (fewer than 1,000).

The V and J ends lost 4 bases and 6 bases respectively, with 15 bases between them. Germline CDR1 SGHVS, CDR2 FQNEAQ. The CDR3 covers 15 residues. Stated time point: persistent/refractory GD, antithyroid drugs over 5 years with positive TRAb. The TCR library used RNA extracted from PBMCs. This clonotype was counted between two and nine times. What it recognizes is unknown. Building of the TCR beta libraries involved iRepertoire HTBI primers and Arm-PCR of CDR3 regions. TCRdb fed the multiplex PCR reads into MiXCR, producing one record per CDR3 protein. The sample shows more than 350,000 distinct CDR3 sequences, around 20% of them seen only once.

The chain joins TRBV7-8 to TRBJ2-2, with D possibly TRBD1 on 6 matching bases. Material: peripheral blood mononuclear cells (PBMCs), obtained when the disease was refractory, from a patient treated with antithyroid drugs. This TCR was recovered from a female donor with Graves disease. CDR3 sequence reads: CASSYSPGVPGELFF. CDR3 nucleotide sequence: TGTGCCAGCAGCTACAGCCCAGGGGTCCCCGGGGAGCTGTTTTTT.